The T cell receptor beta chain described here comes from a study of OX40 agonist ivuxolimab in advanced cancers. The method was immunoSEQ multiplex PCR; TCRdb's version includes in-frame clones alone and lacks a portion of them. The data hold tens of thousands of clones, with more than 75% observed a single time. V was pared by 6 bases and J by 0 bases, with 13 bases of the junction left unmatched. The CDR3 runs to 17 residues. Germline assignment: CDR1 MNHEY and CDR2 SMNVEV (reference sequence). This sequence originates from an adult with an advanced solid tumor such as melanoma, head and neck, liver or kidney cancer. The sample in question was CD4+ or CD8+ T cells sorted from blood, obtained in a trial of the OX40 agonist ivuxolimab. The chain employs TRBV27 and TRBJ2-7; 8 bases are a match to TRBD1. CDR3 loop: CASRSELRTGSSYEQYF. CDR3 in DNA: TGTGCCAGCAGGTCCGAACTCCGGACAGGGTCCTCCTACGAGCAGTACTTC.